Each of the 4 T cell receptor beta chains below was sequenced from the same sample in a study of blood T cell repertoires in COVID-19. The protocol was immunoSEQ multiplex PCR, while the TCRdb copy is restricted to in-frame clones and leaves out a portion. Of about 210,000 clones listed, roughly nine tenths are singletons. The sequencing sample was made of peripheral blood. The receptors derive from a man aged 40-49 years with acute or convalescent COVID-19.

The CDR3 DNA reads TGCGCCAGCAGCCAAGACGGACTCTCCTACGAGCAGTACTTC. Translated: CASSQDGLSYEQYF. This sequence joins TRBV4-1 and TRBJ2-7; D might be TRBD2 (5 bases). Deletions cut 0 bases from V and 0 bases from J, with 6 bases between. Germline V lookup: CDR1 MGHRA, CDR2 YSYEKL. The CDR3 loop spans 14 amino acids.

This clone has a single count. This sequence joins TRBV24-1 and TRBJ2-1; maybe TRBD2 (6 bases). V lost 9 bases and J lost 10, with 12 bases in between. Germline V lookup: CDR1 KGHDR, CDR2 SFDVKD. The CDR3 length is 11 residues. The CDR3 is CATAWGEEQFF. The CDR3 nucleotides are TGTGCCACCGCTTGGGGGGAGGAGCAGTTCTTC.

The count of this clone is one. The chain is built from TRBV5-1 and TRBJ1-5; the D gene is possibly TRBD1 (5 bases). This CDR3 spans 14 amino acids. Germline CDR1 and CDR2: SGHRS and YFSETQ. Trimming removed 0 bases at V and 7 bases at J, with 11 bases between. CDR3 sequence: CASSLVAGGQPQHF. CDR3 in DNA: TGCGCCAGCAGCTTGGTGGCCGGGGGACAGCCCCAGCATTTT.

The chain links TRBV7-2 to TRBJ2-7, with D maybe TRBD1 (6 bases). Germline values: CDR1 SGHTA, CDR2 FQGNSA. V lost 0 bases and J 7 bases, leaving 19 bases between the germline ends. The CDR3 has 16 residues. The CDR3 spells CASSLAQGPSTGEQYF. The CDR3 coding sequence is TGTGCCAGCAGCTTAGCGCAGGGGCCCTCCACGGGGGAGCAGTACTTC.